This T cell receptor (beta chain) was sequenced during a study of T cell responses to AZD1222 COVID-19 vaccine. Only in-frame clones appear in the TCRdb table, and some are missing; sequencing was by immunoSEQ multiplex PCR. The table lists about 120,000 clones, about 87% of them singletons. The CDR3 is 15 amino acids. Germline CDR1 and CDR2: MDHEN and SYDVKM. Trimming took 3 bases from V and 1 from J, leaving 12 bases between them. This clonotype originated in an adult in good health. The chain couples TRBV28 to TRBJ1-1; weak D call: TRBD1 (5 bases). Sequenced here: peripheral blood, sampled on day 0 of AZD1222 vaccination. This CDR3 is CASSFPAGANTEAFF. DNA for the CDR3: TGTGCCAGCAGTTTCCCTGCTGGGGCGAACACTGAAGCTTTCTTT.